The T cell receptor (beta chain) described here comes from a study of control samples from healthy donors and cancer patients. Assay: immunoSEQ multiplex PCR; the TCRdb copy retains only in-frame clones and omits some. The table has approximately 65,000 clones, roughly 91% seen once. Germline V CDR1 and CDR2: LGHDT, YNNKEL (reference sequence). CDR3 length equals 15 residues. With 1 base removed from V and 4 bases from J, the gap between germline ends came to 13 bases. Specimen: PBMCs. The rearrangement joins TRBV3-1 (or the pseudogene TRBV3-2) to TRBJ1-1, with D maybe TRBD1 (5 bases). This receptor was taken from a man in his fifties or sixties with lung cancer. The DNA of the CDR3 is TGTGCCAGCAGCCAAGCCCCGCAGGGAGGCACTGAAGCTTTCTTT. It codes for CASSQAPQGGTEAFF.